This T cell receptor beta chain comes out of a study of cytomegalovirus exposure and HLA in healthy donors. Overall study context: Assignment to the Caucasian-associated ancestry cluster applied to 81% of the approximately 420 genotyped donors.

Details on this clone: Antigen specificity is unknown.

The PCR had 60 Vbeta and 13 Jbeta primers. Profiled with immunoSEQ multiplex PCR; TCRdb holds only in-frame clones, not every one. The data show 150,000 to 200,000 clones, 75% to 85% seen once. This CDR3 contains 16 residues. V shed 4 bases and J shed 5 bases, with 17 bases lying between them. The germline V gene encodes CDR1 MGHRA and CDR2 YSYEKL. Notes on the study in general: A link between a missense DCLRE1C variant and TCR beta V- and J-gene trimming emerged from a later analysis. Segments of the TCR beta V type were, in most cases, productive about 87% or about 30% of the time in an earlier analysis. Using the classifier, cytomegalovirus status was reportedly diagnosed with high specificity and sensitivity.

The source is a young man in good health and CMV-seronegative. The chain has TRBV4-1 and TRBJ1-4; D might be TRBD1 (5 bases). Specimen: PBMCs. CDR3 sequence: CASSLRLGGINEKLFF. The CDR3 bases are TGCGCCAGCAGCCTACGTCTCGGGGGGATCAATGAAAAACTGTTTTTT.